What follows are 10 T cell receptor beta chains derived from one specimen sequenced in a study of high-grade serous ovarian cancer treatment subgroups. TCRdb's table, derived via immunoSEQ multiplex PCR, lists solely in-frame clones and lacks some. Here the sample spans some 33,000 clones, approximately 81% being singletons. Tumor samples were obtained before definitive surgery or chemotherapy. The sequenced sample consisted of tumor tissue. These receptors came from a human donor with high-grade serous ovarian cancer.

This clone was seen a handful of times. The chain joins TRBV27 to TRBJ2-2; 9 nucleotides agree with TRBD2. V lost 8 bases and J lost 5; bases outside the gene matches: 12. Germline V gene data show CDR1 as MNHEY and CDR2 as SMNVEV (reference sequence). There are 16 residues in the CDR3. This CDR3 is CASAEREREVTGELFF. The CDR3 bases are TGTGCCAGCGCCGAGAGGGAGCGGGAGGTAACCGGGGAGCTGTTTTTT.

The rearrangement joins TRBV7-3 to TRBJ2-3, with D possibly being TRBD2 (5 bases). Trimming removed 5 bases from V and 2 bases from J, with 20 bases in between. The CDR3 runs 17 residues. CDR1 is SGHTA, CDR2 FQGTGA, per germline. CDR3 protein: CASSRAPGTGSTDTQYF. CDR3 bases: TGTGCCAGCAGCCGCGCCCCGGGAACGGGATCCACAGATACGCAGTATTTT.

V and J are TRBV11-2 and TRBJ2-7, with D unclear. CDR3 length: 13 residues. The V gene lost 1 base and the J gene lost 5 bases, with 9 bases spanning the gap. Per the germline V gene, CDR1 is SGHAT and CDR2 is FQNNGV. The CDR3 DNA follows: TGTGCCAGCAGCTTAGTCTCTCTAGACGAGCAGTACTTC. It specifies CASSLVSLDEQYF.

This CDR3 is CASSYWQLSLYEQYF. CDR3 sequence (DNA): TGTGCCAGCAGTTACTGGCAGTTGTCTCTCTACGAGCAGTACTTC. The gene calls are TRBV6-6 and TRBJ2-7, with D unresolved. CDR1 is MNHNY and CDR2 is SVGAGI in the germline V gene (reference sequence). The V end was cut by 1 base, the J end by 3 bases, with 13 bases between. The CDR3 is made up of 15 amino acids.

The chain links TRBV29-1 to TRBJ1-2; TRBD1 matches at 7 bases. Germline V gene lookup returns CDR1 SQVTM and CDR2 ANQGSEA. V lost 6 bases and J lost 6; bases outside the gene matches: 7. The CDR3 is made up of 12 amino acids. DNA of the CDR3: TGCAGCGTGGGTGGGCAGGGGGATGGCTACACCTTC. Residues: CSVGGQGDGYTF.

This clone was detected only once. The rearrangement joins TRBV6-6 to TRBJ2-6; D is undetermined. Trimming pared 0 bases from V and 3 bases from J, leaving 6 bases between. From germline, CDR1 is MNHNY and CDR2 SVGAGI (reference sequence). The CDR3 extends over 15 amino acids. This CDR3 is CASSYSPGGANVLTF. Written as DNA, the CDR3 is TGTGCCAGCAGTTACTCTCCGGGTGGGGCCAACGTCCTGACTTTC.

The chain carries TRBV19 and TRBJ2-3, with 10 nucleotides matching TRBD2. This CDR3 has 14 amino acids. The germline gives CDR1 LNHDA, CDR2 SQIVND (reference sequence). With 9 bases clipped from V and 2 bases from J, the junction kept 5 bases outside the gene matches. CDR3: CASGLAVFTDTQYF. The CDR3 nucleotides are TGTGCCAGCGGACTAGCGGTATTCACAGATACGCAGTATTTT.

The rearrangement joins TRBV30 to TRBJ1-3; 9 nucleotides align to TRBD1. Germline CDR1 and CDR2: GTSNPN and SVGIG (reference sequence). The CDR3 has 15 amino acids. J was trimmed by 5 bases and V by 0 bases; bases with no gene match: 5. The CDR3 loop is CAWSVRGQGRNTIYF. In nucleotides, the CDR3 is TGTGCCTGGAGTGTACGTGGACAGGGGAGAAACACCATATATTTT.

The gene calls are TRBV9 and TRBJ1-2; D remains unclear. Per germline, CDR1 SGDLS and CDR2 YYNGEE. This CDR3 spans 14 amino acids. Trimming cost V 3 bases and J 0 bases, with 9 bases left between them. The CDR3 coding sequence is TGTGCCAGCAGCGAGGGCTATTCTAACTATGGCTACACCTTC. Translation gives CASSEGYSNYGYTF.

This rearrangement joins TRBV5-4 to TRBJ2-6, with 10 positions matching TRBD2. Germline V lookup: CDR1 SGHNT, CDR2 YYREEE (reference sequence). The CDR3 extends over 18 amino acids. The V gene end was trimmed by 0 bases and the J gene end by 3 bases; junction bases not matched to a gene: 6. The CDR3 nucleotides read TGTGCCAGCAGCTTGGGACTAGCGGGCCTCGGTGGGGCCAACGTCCTGACTTTC. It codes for CASSLGLAGLGGANVLTF.